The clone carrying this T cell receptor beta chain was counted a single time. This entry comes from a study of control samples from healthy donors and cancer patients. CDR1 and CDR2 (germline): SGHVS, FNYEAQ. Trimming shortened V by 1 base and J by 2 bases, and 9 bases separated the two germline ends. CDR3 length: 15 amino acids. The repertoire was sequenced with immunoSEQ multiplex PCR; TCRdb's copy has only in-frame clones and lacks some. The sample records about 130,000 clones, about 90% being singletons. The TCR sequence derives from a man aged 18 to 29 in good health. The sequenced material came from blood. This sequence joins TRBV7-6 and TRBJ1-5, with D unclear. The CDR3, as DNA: TGTGCCAGCAGCTTAGATGCGGGTGGCAATCAGCCCCAGCATTTT. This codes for CASSLDAGGNQPQHF.